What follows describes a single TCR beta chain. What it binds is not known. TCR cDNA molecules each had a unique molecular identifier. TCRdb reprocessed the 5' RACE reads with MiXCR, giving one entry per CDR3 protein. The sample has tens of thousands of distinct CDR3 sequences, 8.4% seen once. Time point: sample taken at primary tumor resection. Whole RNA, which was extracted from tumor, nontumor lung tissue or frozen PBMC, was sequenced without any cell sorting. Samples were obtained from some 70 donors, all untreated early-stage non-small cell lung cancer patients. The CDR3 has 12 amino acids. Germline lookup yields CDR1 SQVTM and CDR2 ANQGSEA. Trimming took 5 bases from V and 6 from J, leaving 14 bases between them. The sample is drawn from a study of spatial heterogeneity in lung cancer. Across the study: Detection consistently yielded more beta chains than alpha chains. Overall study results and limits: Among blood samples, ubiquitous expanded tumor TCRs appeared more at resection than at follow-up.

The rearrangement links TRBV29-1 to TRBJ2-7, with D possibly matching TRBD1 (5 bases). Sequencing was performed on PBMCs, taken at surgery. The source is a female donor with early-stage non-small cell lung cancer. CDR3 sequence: CSVSIRAGEQYF. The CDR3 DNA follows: TGCAGCGTTAGTATCAGGGCTGGCGAGCAGTACTTC.